This T cell receptor beta chain was sequenced in a study of a mutant IDH1 vaccine in newly diagnosed glioma. Study-wide context: Earlier care involved radiotherapy, temozolomide, or both, and the majority received both. The study's findings and limits: Pseudoprogression seemed unlinked to shifts in top peripheral T cell clonotypes.

Time point reported: baseline, week 1 (first vaccination visit). The treatment denotes: pre-vaccination baseline after standard-of-care therapy. Notes on this clone: The antigen remains undetermined.

Germline CDR1 and CDR2: LNHDA and SQIVND (reference sequence). The CDR3 covers 17 residues. V was clipped by 5 bases and J by 4 bases, with 21 bases between them. Sequenced by immunoSEQ multiplex PCR; TCRdb stores in-frame clones only, minus some. The data contain around 15,000 clones, just under 97% of them seen just once; the ten biggest clones take up 3.6%. This receptor was obtained from a woman under 30 with glioma. Some clones in this sample may be carry-over from other donors' samples. V is TRBV19 and J is TRBJ1-5, with D possibly matching TRBD1 (6 bases). Sequenced here: peripheral blood mononuclear cells (PBMCs), sampled from a glioma patient treated with radiotherapy, temozolomide or both. The CDR3 region is CASSSLGTPTRNQPQHF. CDR3 coding DNA: TGTGCCAGTAGTTCCCTCGGGACACCGACCCGGAATCAGCCCCAGCATTTT.